A selection of T cell receptor beta chains follows, all from one sample in a study of cytomegalovirus exposure and HLA in healthy donors. The data were produced by immunoSEQ multiplex PCR, yet TCRdb's version contains in-frame clones alone and is incomplete. The sample lists roughly 190,000 clones; roughly 80% were seen once. Material for sequencing was PBMCs. These receptors all come from a woman in her 50s in good health and CMV-seronegative. Each CDR3 is given with its conserved first and last residue. Each record gives: CDR3 protein, J gene, V gene.

CDR3: CASSRTGGASYEQYF; J: TRBJ2-7; V: TRBV7-2
CDR3: CASRLAGGQGDTQYF; J: TRBJ2-3; V: TRBV7-9
CDR3: CSVARTGGYTF; J: TRBJ1-2; V: TRBV29-1
CDR3: CASSAPVGTSGGDFSYNEQFF; J: TRBJ2-1; V: TRBV27
CDR3: CASSSDGLERRVTQYF; J: TRBJ2-3; V: TRBV5-4
CDR3: CASSGTGTGNTIYF; J: TRBJ1-3; V: TRBV9
CDR3: CSVEEVGSGKGSYEQYF; J: .; V: TRBV29-1
CDR3: CASSLRGRWDTGELFF; J: TRBJ2-2; V: TRBV19
CDR3: CASSSRREREKLFF; J: TRBJ1-4; V: TRBV5-6
CDR3: CASSLSPTTGEQYF; J: TRBJ2-7; V: TRBV7-2
CDR3: CASSLAGGANTGELFF; J: TRBJ2-2; V: TRBV7-2
CDR3: CASKGGSAYNEQFF; J: TRBJ2-1; V: TRBV6-6
CDR3: CASSLYTGFTYEQYF; J: TRBJ2-7; V: TRBV7-8
CDR3: CASSQVGQGRMGTEAFF; J: TRBJ1-1; V: TRBV4-1
CDR3: CASSPRDTGNTIYF; J: TRBJ1-3; V: TRBV18
CDR3: CASSSGGQPQHF; J: TRBJ1-5; V: TRBV6-6
CDR3: CASSLSNEDSPYEQYF; J: TRBJ2-7; V: TRBV27